Presented here are 5 T cell receptor beta chains from one specimen sequenced in a study of yellow fever vaccine responses in identical twins (dated 2018 in TCRdb). The method behind the library was RT-PCR. Sequencing was performed on an Illumina HiSeq 2500. TCRdb reprocessed the public reads (quality trimming at Q25 with fastp, clone calling with MiXCR) and kept in-frame beta chains. Rows matching on CDR3 protein sequence are summarized as one entry with the most common DNA and genes. In this sample the table shows some 20,000 distinct CDR3 sequences, around 70% of which occur a single time. The ten largest clones represent 2.2% of the sample. Sequences were derived from T cells from blood (PBMCs), unsorted or a sorted subset (not recorded which), sampled before or after yellow fever vaccination (not recorded which). The receptors here all came from a woman aged 18-30 years who received the yellow fever vaccine. Donor details come from another sample of the same person, matched by shared clones.

J is TRBJ2-7 and V is TRBV11-3; 11 bases align to TRBD1. Losses at the gene ends were 5 bases for V and 2 bases for J; bases not matched to a gene: 2. This CDR3 spans 14 amino acids. Germline CDR1 SGHNT, CDR2 YENEEA. DNA for the CDR3: TGTGCCAGCAGCGAGGGACAGGGGGCCTACGAGCAGTACTTC. This gives the protein CASSEGQGAYEQYF.

Comment on this clonotype: At one end, the junction sequence differs from germline, possibly due to a read error. The chain couples TRBV18 to TRBJ2-3, with D perhaps matching TRBD2 (5 bases). This CDR3 is 16 amino acids long. Germline loops: CDR1 KGHSH, CDR2 LQKENI. The CDR3 DNA reads as TGTGCCAGCTCACCACCGTGGACTGGCCACACAGATATGCAGTATTTT. It specifies CASSPPWTGHTDMQYF.

The CDR3 protein is CATSGSVTYEQYF. As DNA, the CDR3 is TGTGCCACCAGCGGGAGTGTAACCTACGAGCAGTACTTC. V usage is TRBV15 and J usage is TRBJ2-7; D may be TRBD2 (5 bases). This CDR3 comprises 13 residues. Germline CDR1 reads LNHNV; CDR2 reads YYDKDF (reference sequence). The V gene lost 5 bases and the J gene lost 2 bases, with 10 bases spanning the gap. Drawing the rest from reference TRBV15 and TRBJ2-7, the complete variable domain is DAMVIQNPRYQVTQFGKPVTLSCSQTLNHNVMYWYQQKSSQAPKLLFHYYDKDFNNEADTPDNFQSRRPNTSFCFLDIRSPGLGDTAMYLCATSGSVTYEQYFGPGTRLTVT.

CDR3 region: CASSRDRLSYNEQFF. CDR3 nucleotide sequence: TGTGCCAGCAGCCGGGACAGACTCTCCTACAATGAGCAGTTCTTC. The chain links TRBV7-2 to TRBJ2-1, with 7 bases that match TRBD1. CDR3 length equals 15 residues. Per germline, CDR1 SGHTA and CDR2 FQGNSA. With 5 bases clipped from V and 0 bases from J, the junction kept 4 bases outside the gene matches.

This clonotype was found once. The V and J genes are TRBV7-9 and TRBJ1-6; perhaps TRBD1 as D (5 bases). Deletions cut 4 bases from V and 7 bases from J, with 14 bases between. CDR3 size: 15 residues. CDR1 is SEHNR and CDR2 is FQNEAQ in the germline V gene (reference sequence). The CDR3 sequence: CASSSSGTGNSPLHF. CDR3 in DNA: TGTGCCAGCAGCTCCTCCGGGACGGGGAATTCACCCCTCCACTTT.